These T cell receptor beta chains were read from a single sample in a study of OX40 agonist ivuxolimab in advanced cancers. The data were produced by immunoSEQ multiplex PCR, yet TCRdb's version contains in-frame clones alone and is incomplete. In the table there are about 80,000 clones, more than 75% of which are singletons. Specimen: CD4+ or CD8+ T cells sorted from blood, collected in a trial of the OX40 agonist ivuxolimab. The receptors shown here come from an adult with an advanced solid tumor such as melanoma, head and neck, liver or kidney cancer. The CDR3 runs from the conserved cysteine through the conserved F or W. The D gene is left open where the match is weak. Rows may omit the clone size; those that give it use once, few, many or a size class.

d_call: TRBD1
clone_size: .
j_call: TRBJ2-7
v_call: TRBV5-1
cdr3_nt: TGCGCCAGCAGCCCCATGACAGGGGGCGAGACTCAGCAGTACTTC
cdr3_aa: CASSPMTGGETQQYF

d_call: TRBD1
clone_size: once
j_call: TRBJ2-7
v_call: TRBV25-1
cdr3_nt: TGTGCCAGCAGTGAAAGACTAACAGGGGCCTACGAGCAATACTTC
cdr3_aa: CASSERLTGAYEQYF

d_call: TRBD2
clone_size: .
j_call: TRBJ2-1
v_call: TRBV29-1
cdr3_nt: TGCAGCGGAAAAGAGAGTAGACTAGCGGGAGGGCCAGGTGAGGACAATGAGCAGTTCTTC
cdr3_aa: CSGKESRLAGGPGEDNEQFF

d_call: TRBD2
clone_size: .
j_call: TRBJ2-5
v_call: TRBV19
cdr3_nt: TGTGCCAGTTCCCCGACGGGGGGAAAGGAGACCCAGTACTTC
cdr3_aa: CASSPTGGKETQYF

d_call: .
clone_size: .
j_call: TRBJ1-3
v_call: TRBV7-9
cdr3_nt: TGTGCCAGCAGCCAGACCTGGGGTGGAAACACCATATATTTT
cdr3_aa: CASSQTWGGNTIYF

d_call: .
clone_size: .
j_call: TRBJ1-5
v_call: TRBV6-6
cdr3_nt: TGTGCCAGCAGTGAGAAGGTCCCGGGCAATCAGCCCCAGCATTTT
cdr3_aa: CASSEKVPGNQPQHF

d_call: TRBD1
clone_size: few
j_call: TRBJ1-1
v_call: TRBV10-3
cdr3_nt: TGTGCCATCAGGCAGGGGGCGGGCACTGAAGCTTTCTTT
cdr3_aa: CAIRQGAGTEAFF

d_call: TRBD1
clone_size: few
j_call: TRBJ1-5
v_call: TRBV7-2
cdr3_nt: TGTGCCAGCAGCTTAAGACAGGGTAGCAATCAGCCCCAGCATTTT
cdr3_aa: CASSLRQGSNQPQHF

d_call: .
clone_size: .
j_call: TRBJ1-5
v_call: TRBV11-2
cdr3_nt: TGTGCCAGCAGCTTAGGGTCGTGGCAGCCCCAGCATTTT
cdr3_aa: CASSLGSWQPQHF

d_call: .
clone_size: .
j_call: TRBJ2-1
v_call: TRBV18
cdr3_nt: TGTGCCAGCTCACAAAGGTTGTCTTCGGGCCATGAGCAGTTCTTC
cdr3_aa: CASSQRLSSGHEQFF

d_call: .
clone_size: once
j_call: TRBJ2-7
v_call: TRBV9
cdr3_nt: TGTGCCAGCAGCGTAGGGTCCGCAGGGAGCTACGAGCAGTACTTC
cdr3_aa: CASSVGSAGSYEQYF

d_call: TRBD1
clone_size: .
j_call: TRBJ2-1
v_call: TRBV11-2
cdr3_nt: TGTGCCAGCAGCCACCGACAGGGGGGCTACAATGAGCAGTTCTTC
cdr3_aa: CASSHRQGGYNEQFF

d_call: TRBD1
clone_size: .
j_call: TRBJ2-5
v_call: TRBV7-3
cdr3_nt: TGTGCCAGCAGCTTAACGGGGCAGGGGGTGAAAGAGACCCAGTACTTC
cdr3_aa: CASSLTGQGVKETQYF

d_call: TRBD1
clone_size: .
j_call: TRBJ2-2
v_call: TRBV15
cdr3_nt: TGTGCCACCAGCAGTACAGGGGTACGCGGGGAGCTGTTTTTT
cdr3_aa: CATSSTGVRGELFF

d_call: .
clone_size: few
j_call: TRBJ1-1
v_call: TRBV6-1
cdr3_nt: TGTGCCGGTCTCCGGGGCGTCGAAGCTTTCTTT
cdr3_aa: CAGLRGVEAFF

d_call: .
clone_size: .
j_call: TRBJ2-7
v_call: TRBV27
cdr3_nt: TGTGCCAGCAGTTCCACCTCTTACAGGGCAGTCTACGAGCAGTACTTC
cdr3_aa: CASSSTSYRAVYEQYF

d_call: TRBD2
clone_size: .
j_call: TRBJ2-5
v_call: TRBV9
cdr3_nt: TGTGCCAGCAGCGTAGAAATAGCGGGGGTCGCGGAGACCCAGTACTTC
cdr3_aa: CASSVEIAGVAETQYF

d_call: TRBD1
clone_size: .
j_call: TRBJ1-2
v_call: TRBV10-3
cdr3_nt: TGTGCCATCAGTGAACTCACAGGGGAAACGAGCTACACCTTC
cdr3_aa: CAISELTGETSYTF

d_call: .
clone_size: once
j_call: TRBJ2-7
v_call: TRBV7-9
cdr3_nt: TGTGCCAGCAGCGCGACAGGTAGCGAGCAGTACTTC
cdr3_aa: CASSATGSEQYF

d_call: .
clone_size: .
j_call: TRBJ1-6
v_call: TRBV6-5
cdr3_nt: TGTGCCAGCAGTTACACAAGAGATTCACCCCTCCACTTT
cdr3_aa: CASSYTRDSPLHF

d_call: .
clone_size: .
j_call: TRBJ2-7
v_call: TRBV29-1
cdr3_nt: TGCAGCGTTTCTGGCAGGGGATACGAGCAGTACTTC
cdr3_aa: CSVSGRGYEQYF

d_call: TRBD1
clone_size: .
j_call: TRBJ1-2
v_call: TRBV5-1
cdr3_nt: TGCGCCAGCAGCCGCACAGGGGACGGCGGCTATGGCTACACCTTC
cdr3_aa: CASSRTGDGGYGYTF

d_call: .
clone_size: .
j_call: TRBJ1-6
v_call: TRBV7-3
cdr3_nt: TGTGCCAGCAGCTTAATAAATTCACCCCTCCACTTT
cdr3_aa: CASSLINSPLHF

d_call: TRBD1
clone_size: .
j_call: TRBJ2-1
v_call: TRBV7-2
cdr3_nt: TGTGCCAGCAGCCTCGACAGGGTTAATGAGCAGTTCTTC
cdr3_aa: CASSLDRVNEQFF

d_call: .
clone_size: .
j_call: TRBJ2-7
v_call: TRBV6-6
cdr3_nt: TGTGCCAGCAGTTACAACGAGGTCTACGAGCAGTACTTC
cdr3_aa: CASSYNEVYEQYF

d_call: .
clone_size: few
j_call: TRBJ1-1
v_call: TRBV30
cdr3_nt: TGTGCCTGGAGTGTCCTCCGCGGACGAAACACTGAAGCTTTCTTT
cdr3_aa: CAWSVLRGRNTEAFF

d_call: .
clone_size: .
j_call: TRBJ1-2
v_call: TRBV4-1
cdr3_nt: TGCGCCAGCAGCCAAGTAAGGGACGATGGCTACACCTTC
cdr3_aa: CASSQVRDDGYTF

d_call: TRBD2
clone_size: .
j_call: TRBJ2-3
v_call: TRBV5-1
cdr3_nt: TGCGCCAGCAGCCCTACTAGCGGGGGGGCCGATACGCAGTATTTT
cdr3_aa: CASSPTSGGADTQYF

d_call: .
clone_size: .
j_call: TRBJ2-1
v_call: TRBV9
cdr3_nt: TGTGCCAGCAGCTCGGACCCTTTGGCAGAGTACAATGAGCAGTTCTTC
cdr3_aa: CASSSDPLAEYNEQFF

d_call: .
clone_size: .
j_call: TRBJ1-5
v_call: TRBV30
cdr3_nt: TGTGCCTGGAGCCCCCGGGGGGGGATTCAGCCCCAGCATTTT
cdr3_aa: CAWSPRGGIQPQHF

d_call: .
clone_size: once
j_call: TRBJ2-5
v_call: TRBV5-4
cdr3_nt: TGCGCCAGCAGCCAACAAAAAGGGGAGACCCAGTACTTC
cdr3_aa: CASSQQKGETQYF

d_call: .
clone_size: .
j_call: TRBJ2-7
v_call: TRBV5-1
cdr3_nt: TGCGCCAGCAGCTTGTATGGGACAACTACCTACGAGCAGTACTTC
cdr3_aa: CASSLYGTTTYEQYF

d_call: .
clone_size: .
j_call: TRBJ1-1
v_call: TRBV5-4
cdr3_nt: TGTGCCAGCAGCAGACAGGAGACCACTGAAGCTTTCTTT
cdr3_aa: CASSRQETTEAFF

d_call: TRBD2
clone_size: .
j_call: TRBJ2-7
v_call: TRBV29-1
cdr3_nt: TGCAGCGCGAAGGGAGGGGATCGGTACGAGCAGTACTTC
cdr3_aa: CSAKGGDRYEQYF

d_call: .
clone_size: .
j_call: TRBJ1-4
v_call: TRBV4-1
cdr3_nt: TGCGCCAGCAGCCCCGGGGAGCAAATGGTTACTCGGGAGGTTAGAGAAAAACTGTTTTTT
cdr3_aa: CASSPGEQMVTREVREKLFF

d_call: .
clone_size: few
j_call: TRBJ2-5
v_call: TRBV5-5
cdr3_nt: TGTGCCAGCAGCTTGCGGGCAGGGCGAACCGAGACCCAGTACTTC
cdr3_aa: CASSLRAGRTETQYF

d_call: .
clone_size: once
j_call: TRBJ1-2
v_call: TRBV18
cdr3_nt: TGTGCCAGCTCACCAGACATAGACTATGGCTACACCTTC
cdr3_aa: CASSPDIDYGYTF

d_call: .
clone_size: .
j_call: TRBJ2-7
v_call: TRBV6-4
cdr3_nt: TGTGCCAGCAGTGTTGAGGGGGGAGTTGCCTACGAGCAGTACTTC
cdr3_aa: CASSVEGGVAYEQYF